This T cell receptor (beta chain) was sequenced for a study of blood T cell repertoires in COVID-19. About the study: Samples taken during acute and convalescent COVID-19 were collected in the United States, Italy and Spain. T cells, B-cell-depleted T cells, or PBMCs provided the cDNA or gDNA that served as material.

Authors' methods: Amplifying reference gene primers gave estimates of nucleated cell counts. Profiled with immunoSEQ multiplex PCR; TCRdb holds only in-frame clones, not every one. D and trimming come from the DNA, and the V and J calls and clone size come from that table. Of about 100,000 clones in the sample, 79% were seen once. The V and J ends lost 2 bases and 7 bases respectively, with 11 bases between them. The germline gives CDR1 SGHTA, CDR2 FQGTGA. The CDR3 loop spans 13 amino acids. This chain connects TRBV7-3 to TRBJ1-1; no reliable D call. This clonotype was obtained from an elderly woman with active or convalescent COVID-19. Material for sequencing was peripheral blood. This CDR3 is CASSLEASYEAFF. CDR3 sequence (DNA): TGTGCCAGCAGCTTAGAGGCGTCCTATGAAGCTTTCTTT.